This paragraph reports one T cell receptor beta chain. The data were taken from a study of T cell responses to AZD1222 COVID-19 vaccine. Method: immunoSEQ multiplex PCR; TCRdb's copy keeps in-frame clones and lacks some. The data show 150,000 to 200,000 clones, just over 90% seen once. Trimming left V 2 bases short and J 3 bases short, with 7 bases between. The CDR3 has 13 amino acids. The V gene's germline CDR1 is SEHNR and CDR2 FQNEAQ (reference sequence). This sequence joins TRBV7-9 and TRBJ1-1; D is ambiguous. The material was peripheral blood, obtained on day 0 of AZD1222 vaccination. The receptor's source is an adult in good health. CDR3 sequence: CASSLPGDTEAFF. The CDR3 region has the DNA TGTGCCAGCAGCTTACCTGGGGACACTGAAGCTTTCTTT.